The subject of this entry is one TCR beta chain. The entry originates in a study of blood T cell repertoires in COVID-19. On the study more broadly: Samples of COVID-19 (acute and convalescent) were obtained from the United States, Italy and Spain. Sample material is recorded as cDNA or gDNA derived from T cells, B-cell-depleted T cells, or PBMCs.

CDR3 length: 17 residues. Per the germline V gene, CDR1 is LNHDA and CDR2 is SQIVND (reference sequence). The V segment lost 4 bases and the J segment 0 bases; nucleotides outside the gene matches: 7. As originally analysed: Nucleated cell number was recorded as an estimate derived from reference gene primer amplification. Data came from immunoSEQ multiplex PCR; TCRdb stores just in-frame clones and leaves some out. The D gene and trimming were derived from the DNA, and the V and J assignments and clone size from that table. Of about half a million clones in the sample, approximately 85% are singletons; the top ten hold 3% to 4%.

The rearrangement uses TRBV19 and TRBJ2-3; 10 positions agree with TRBD2. This TCR was sampled from a human donor in a cohort sampled during active COVID-19. The specimen sequenced was peripheral blood. The CDR3 here is CASSKSGRATSTDTQYF. The CDR3 region has the DNA TGTGCCAGTAGTAAAAGCGGGAGGGCTACTAGCACAGATACGCAGTATTTT.